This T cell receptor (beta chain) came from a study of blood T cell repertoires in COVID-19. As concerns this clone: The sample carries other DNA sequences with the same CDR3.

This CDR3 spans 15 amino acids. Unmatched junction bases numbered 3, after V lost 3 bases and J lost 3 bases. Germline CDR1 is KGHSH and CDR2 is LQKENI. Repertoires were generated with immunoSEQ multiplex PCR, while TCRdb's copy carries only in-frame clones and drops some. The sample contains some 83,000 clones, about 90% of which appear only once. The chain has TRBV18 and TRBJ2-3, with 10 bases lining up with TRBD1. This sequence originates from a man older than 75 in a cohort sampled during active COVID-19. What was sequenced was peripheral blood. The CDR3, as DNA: TGTGCCAGCTCACCGACAGGGGGCGGGACAGATACGCAGTATTTT. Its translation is CASSPTGGGTDTQYF.